Described below is a single T cell receptor (beta chain) sequence and its context. What it recognizes is unknown. This record comes from a study of early T cells in non-severe SARS-CoV-2 infection. Study at large: Sequencing used unsorted whole-blood bulk RNA, so chains lack pairing.

Germline CDR1 and CDR2: SQVTM and ANQGSEA. Trimming took 7 bases from V and 3 from J; bases not matched to a gene: 2. The CDR3 contains 13 residues. Study observations and caveats: VDJdb matches were skewed toward anti-spike CD8 T cell responses.

Individual cDNA molecules were tagged with unique molecular identifiers, the study reported. Via MiXCR, TCRdb re-called the 5' RACE reads, giving one row per CDR3 protein. Of 80,000 to 95,000 distinct CDR3 sequences in the sample, roughly 15% were seen once. The chain has TRBV29-1 and TRBJ2-7; 14 nucleotides agree with TRBD2. Here the sequenced sample was whole blood, taken at baseline. This clonotype was obtained from an adult who was a healthcare worker with PCR-confirmed SARS-CoV-2 infection or an uninfected control (not recorded which). This CDR3 reads CSAGTSGSYEQYF. CDR3 nucleotides: TGCAGCGCAGGGACTAGCGGGAGCTACGAGCAGTACTTC.